This T cell receptor (beta chain) was identified in a study of cytotoxic CD8 clonotypes in ibrutinib-treated CLL (dated by TCRdb to the early 2020s). Regarding the study in general: The cohort was composed of ten to eleven relapsed/refractory and 15 treatment-naive patients; IGHV unmutated status was identified in 17 patients. Cryopreserved peripheral blood mononuclear cells were collected before treatment, at response, and at either disease progression or sustained remission. Partial responses were observed in about 25 patients and complete responses in 2; after a median follow-up of around 68 months, remission was maintained in roughly 15 patients and progression was observed in roughly 12. On average, each sample yielded around 230,000 productive templates and over 90,000 productive rearrangements. Longitudinal samples were available for about 30% of the 86 trial participants. Every remission and progressive disease sample was obtained while ibrutinib was still being received by the patients. The response samples were drawn at a median of 12 months into treatment, with a range of roughly 6 to 36 months. Study-wide findings and limitations: Sampling times were not matched between sustained-remission and progressing patients, and lymph node repertoires were not studied. Public clonotypes were rare and either shrank or stayed stable during treatment, and the rise in clonality at ibrutinib response reflected expansion of private clonotypes. Baseline clonality exceeded that of age-matched healthy donors and correlated strongly with circulating CD8+ T-cell counts. An increase in clonality was observed at ibrutinib response, with clonality remaining stable during sustained remission and falling back toward baseline at progression.

Trimming at the junction amounts to 4 bases on V and 8 bases on J, and the germline ends lie 15 bases apart. The CDR3 runs 13 residues from the cysteine to the phenylalanine. The only DNA kept is the CDR3, 39 bases in frame from the first base. Per the germline V gene, SGDLS is the CDR1 and YYNGEE is the CDR2. Comments on this clone: Its antigen is not yet known. Per-base qualities were not stored, and no clone one base away is much larger.

The time point tag for this specimen amounts to: 12 months on ibrutinib. For TCR beta library preparation, about 2 micrograms of genomic DNA were isolated from cryopreserved PBMCs. Longitudinal blood samples from CLL patients on ibrutinib monotherapy underwent high-throughput TCR beta sequencing. The patients took part in an open-label, single-center phase 2 trial of ibrutinib monotherapy. A MiSeq instrument was used for deep resolution sequencing, which targeted depths ranging from 1 in 1 million up to 1 in 200,000 T cells, with coverage averaging 10x for each clonotype. The immunoSEQ hsTCRB Kit was used to generate TCR beta libraries. The original methods were these. ImmunoSEQ Data Assistant and ImmunoSEQ Analyzer were used for data analysis, and V, D and J genes were assigned according to IMGT definitions. Clonality, with values ranging from 0 to 1, was calculated as one minus the normalized Shannon entropy of productive rearrangement frequencies. Only overrepresented clonotypes making up at least 0.05% of each patient's repertoire were included in the public clonotype analysis. About twelve repertoires from age-matched healthy donors, obtained from immuneACCESS, served as clonality controls. This immuneACCESS table, as held by TCRdb, lists in-frame sequences with V and J called but not all clones. Of the missing ones, under half trace to an unresolved V gene in checked studies; the others have no known cause. V and J calls and clone size are given by that table; D and trimming were obtained from the DNA. Present in this sample are 130,000 to 150,000 clones, 80% to 95% of which were seen just once. The ten largest clonotypes hold under 14% of the sample.

The receptor comes from a human donor with chronic lymphocytic leukemia. Here the chain combines TRBV9 and TRBJ1-2, with the D gene call left open. The specimen comprised PBMCs, sampled after 12 months of ibrutinib treatment. The CDR3 has the sequence CASSLNRGNGYTF. In nucleotide form, the sequence is TGTGCCAGCAGCCTTAATCGCGGGAACGGCTACACCTTC.